This T cell receptor beta chain stems from a study of blood T cells in healthy people across ages. Study observations and caveats: Estimated diversity that came from one million T cells was considered an underestimate.

Primed by a sample-barcoded 5' primer and a J-beta primer mix, a second PCR proceeded for roughly 6 to 12 cycles. TCRdb processed the 5' RACE reads anew with MiXCR; each CDR3 protein has one entry. The sample has around 1.5 million distinct CDR3 sequences, roughly 32% seen once. This clonotype was counted between two and nine times. Its antigen is as yet unknown. The sequence came from a woman aged 25 to 45 in good health. The specimen sequenced was blood.

CDR3 protein: CASSVEGGTSWYNEQFF. In DNA, the CDR3 is TGTGCCAGCAGCGTAGAAGGTGGGACTAGCTGGTACAATGAGCAGTTCTTC. V usage is TRBV9 and J usage is TRBJ2-1; 9 positions agree with TRBD2. This CDR3 region has 17 residues. With 0 bases clipped from V and 4 bases from J, the junction kept 8 bases outside the gene matches. Germline V gene lookup returns CDR1 SGDLS and CDR2 YYNGEE.